Each of the 14 T cell receptor beta chains below was sequenced from the same sample in a study of T cell repertoires in cytomegalovirus infection. MiXCR, run by TCRdb on the reads, gives a single entry per CDR3 protein. The table includes about 300,000 distinct CDR3 sequences, roughly 24% detected once. The sample taken for sequencing was PBMCs. All receptors come from a human donor in good health (CMV status not recorded). Some clones in this sample may be carry-over from other donors' samples.

This clonotype was observed many times. This rearrangement joins TRBV7-2 to TRBJ1-3; D is undetermined. This CDR3 contains 14 residues. CDR1 is SGHTA and CDR2 is FQGNSA in the germline V gene. Trimming removed 5 bases at V and 4 bases at J, with 12 bases between. The CDR3 region has the DNA TGTGCCAGCAGCCAACTTATTGCCGGAAACACCATATATTTT. Its protein product is CASSQLIAGNTIYF.

Comment on this clonotype: Its ends do not fully match the called genes, so a read error is possible. The rearrangement joins TRBV28 to TRBJ2-3; TRBD1 is a possible D gene (6 bases). Germline CDR1 is MDHEN and CDR2 is SYDVKM. CDR3 length equals 13 residues. The CDR3 sequence is CASSRISTGLRDF. Written as DNA, the CDR3 is TGTGCCAGCAGCCGAATCTCGACAGGCTTGCGGGATTTT. Full variable domain (rest looked up from reference TRBV28 and TRBJ2-3): DVKVTQSSRYLVKRTGEKVFLECVQDMDHENMFWYRQDPGLGLRLIYFSYDVKMKEKGDIPEGYSVSREKKERFSLILESASTNQTSMYLCASSRISTGLRDFGPGTRLTVL.

This clonotype came up many times. V usage is TRBV11-2 and J usage is TRBJ2-1; possibly TRBD2 for D (6 bases). CDR3 length: 15 residues. Per germline, CDR1 SGHAT and CDR2 FQNNGV. Trimming took 1 base from V and 5 from J, leaving 12 bases between them. The CDR3 bases are TGTGCCAGCAGCTTAGGAAGTGGAGGGGACAATGAGCAGTTCTTC. This translates into CASSLGSGGDNEQFF.

The gene calls are TRBV15 and TRBJ2-2; D not certain. The germline CDR1 and CDR2 sequences are LNHNV and YYDKDF (reference sequence). Trimming left V 0 bases short and J 3 bases short, with 17 bases between. The CDR3 sequence is 18 residues long. For the CDR3, the DNA is TGTGCCACCAGCAGAGAGAATTTTGAAACAGCGTACACCGGGGAGCTGTTTTTT. This translates into CATSRENFETAYTGELFF.

This clonotype showed up just once. This sequence joins TRBV11-3 and TRBJ1-1; D call uncertain. Germline V lookup: CDR1 SGHNT, CDR2 YENEEA. V was trimmed by 0 bases and J by 5 bases, leaving 7 bases between them. The CDR3 has 13 amino acids. CDR3 sequence: CASSLEVGTEAFF. CDR3 in DNA: TGTGCCAGCAGCTTAGAGGTAGGGACTGAAGCTTTCTTT.

This clonotype was detected only a few times. The rearrangement joins TRBV29-1 to TRBJ2-3; D is possibly TRBD2 (5 bases). This CDR3 region has 12 residues. V lost 3 bases to trimming and J lost 2 bases, with 6 bases between them. Germline loops: CDR1 SQVTM, CDR2 ANQGSEA. The CDR3 region is CSVERDTDTQYF. CDR3 bases: TGCAGCGTTGAGAGGGACACAGATACGCAGTATTTT.

The V call is TRBV29-1, the J call TRBJ2-1; 10 bases fit TRBD2. Germline CDR1 is SQVTM and CDR2 is ANQGSEA. This CDR3 comprises 14 residues. V lost 7 bases, J lost 1 base, and 4 bases stayed unmatched. CDR3 bases: TGCAGCGAAACTAGCGGGACGTCCTACAATGAGCAGTTCTTC. This encodes CSETSGTSYNEQFF.

The chain uses TRBV20-1 and TRBJ1-1; TRBD1 matches at 8 bases. Germline lookup yields CDR1 DFQATT and CDR2 SNEGSKA (reference sequence). The V gene end was trimmed by 6 bases and the J gene end by 7 bases; junction bases not matched to a gene: 16. The CDR3 length is 15 residues. The CDR3 sequence: CSADRGRGLVGEAFF. The CDR3 DNA reads TGCAGTGCAGACAGGGGACGAGGACTGGTGGGTGAAGCTTTCTTT.

In its sample, this clonotype was seen a few times. The chain uses TRBV29-1 and TRBJ2-5; D may be TRBD2 (6 bases). The V end lost 7 bases, the J end lost 5 bases, and 17 bases lay between the germline ends. This CDR3 has 13 residues. Germline-derived CDR1 and CDR2 are SQVTM and ANQGSEA. CDR3: CSANGGTGETQYF. The CDR3 bases are TGCAGCGCCAATGGAGGGACCGGGGAGACCCAGTACTTC.

This clonotype was seen many times. The chain links TRBV6-5 to TRBJ2-3; TRBD2 matches at 7 bases. V shed 2 bases and J 5 bases; nucleotides not matched to a gene: 4. The CDR3 runs 14 residues. The germline V gene has CDR1 MNHEY and CDR2 SVGAGI. Written as DNA, the CDR3 is TGTGCCAGCAGTTACCTGACTAGCCTAGATACGCAGTATTTT. Protein: CASSYLTSLDTQYF.

The genes are TRBV6-2 or TRBV6-3 and TRBJ1-5, with a tentative D call TRBD1 (5 bases). This CDR3 spans 14 amino acids. Trimming removed 5 bases at V and 7 bases at J, with 15 bases between. Per germline, CDR1 MNHEY and CDR2 SVGEGT. CDR3 residues: CASSHEGVWQPQHF. The CDR3 DNA follows: TGTGCCAGCAGTCACGAAGGGGTTTGGCAGCCCCAGCATTTT.

This clonotype was observed a few times. The chain couples TRBV28 to TRBJ2-7; 11 positions agree with TRBD1. The germline V gene encodes CDR1 MDHEN and CDR2 SYDVKM. The CDR3 length is 15 residues. V gave up 7 bases and J gave up 6 bases; unmatched junction bases: 11. This CDR3 is CASISNIGTGGEQYF. The DNA of the CDR3 is TGTGCCAGCATATCTAATATCGGGACAGGGGGCGAGCAGTACTTC.

This CDR3 reads CASSVVRSGANVLTF. In DNA form, the CDR3 reads TGTGCCAGCAGCGTAGTTCGCTCTGGGGCCAACGTCCTGACTTTC. This chain connects TRBV9 to TRBJ2-6; no clear D. The germline gives CDR1 SGDLS, CDR2 YYNGEE. V gave up 0 bases and J gave up 0 bases, with 4 bases separating them. There are 15 residues in the CDR3.

This clonotype appeared a few times. The chain recombines TRBV27 with TRBJ2-4; D is ambiguous. Germline assignment: CDR1 MNHEY and CDR2 SMNVEV (reference sequence). The ends were cut back, 8 bases at V and 3 bases at J, with 14 bases in the middle. CDR3 size: 14 residues. The CDR3 coding sequence is TGTGCCAGCCGCGAGTGGGGTGGCAAAAACATTCAGTACTTC. This gives the protein CASREWGGKNIQYF.